This T cell receptor beta chain appears in the sequencing data of a study of T-cell reconstitution after alpha-beta-depleted transplantation in children (dated by TCRdb to the mid-2010s). Study-wide context: The study quantitatively tracked T-cell immune reconstitution after TCRalphabeta/CD19-depleted allogeneic hematopoietic cell transplantation in children using TCR repertoire profiling.

The library relied on PCR. The instrument given in TCRdb is Illumina HiSeq 2500. To normalize quantification of the TCRbeta repertoire, the TCR libraries were built with molecular barcoding that relied on unique molecular identifiers. The public reads were reanalyzed by TCRdb: fastp trimming at Q25, MiXCR alignment, in-frame beta chains only. Under each unique CDR3 protein, matching rows form one entry showing the most common genes and DNA. This sample is represented by about 610,000 distinct CDR3 sequences; over 9.5% of them were singletons. 3.5% to 5% of the sample lies in the top ten. The cysteine opens and the phenylalanine closes a CDR3 of 16 amino acids. Just the 48-base CDR3 DNA is kept, in frame starting at base 1. For CDR1 and CDR2, the germline V gene lists SGHTA and FQGNSA. This clonotype was seen a handful of times. Its target antigen remains unknown. Germline is not matched at one junction end, which may reflect a read error.

The rearranged segments are TRBV7-2 and TRBJ2-1, with 12 bases matching TRBD2. The specimen comprised PBMCs from the stem cell graft donor, sampled from the stem cell graft. The TCR originated in a human donor who donated a stem cell graft to a child with acute myeloid leukemia. The base sequence is TGTGCCAGCAACTTAGAGCGACTAGCGGGAGTGTATGAGCAGTTCTTC. This encodes CASNLERLAGVYEQFF.